The entry below gives a single T cell receptor (beta chain) sequence along with its context. The antigen is unknown. The PCR made use of 60 Vbeta and 13 Jbeta primers. Clones were sequenced by immunoSEQ multiplex PCR, and TCRdb holds only the in-frame ones, with some missing. The sample has about 150,000 clones; 65% to 80% are singletons. V was shortened by 4 bases and J by 3 bases, with 13 bases between the two germline ends. Germline V gives CDR1 SQVTM, CDR2 ANQGSEA. The length of the CDR3 is 14 residues. The record originates from a study of cytomegalovirus exposure and HLA in healthy donors. General study points: Near-uniform donor sequencing depth was presumed by presence/absence analyses. TRBV6-2, TRBV6-3 and some other V segments were excluded as indistinguishable. Both high specificity and high sensitivity reportedly marked the classifier's diagnosis of cytomegalovirus status.

The receptor's source is a woman between 40 and 50 years old in good health and CMV-seronegative. The specimen sequenced was PBMCs. The gene calls are TRBV29-1 and TRBJ1-5; TRBD1 is a possible D gene (6 bases). The CDR3 DNA is TGCAGCGTTGGTGTGGACAGCAACAATCAGCCCCAGCATTTT. This sequence encodes CSVGVDSNNQPQHF.